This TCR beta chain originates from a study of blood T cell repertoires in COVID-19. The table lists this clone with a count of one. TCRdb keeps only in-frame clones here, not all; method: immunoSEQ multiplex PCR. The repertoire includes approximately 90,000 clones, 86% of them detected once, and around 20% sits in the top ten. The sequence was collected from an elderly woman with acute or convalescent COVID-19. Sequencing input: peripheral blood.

The CDR3 DNA is TGTGCCAGCAGTTTAAGGGGGTACACTGAAGCTTTCTTT. It yields the protein CASSLRGYTEAFF. The J gene is TRBJ1-1, the V gene TRBV12-3 or TRBV12-4, with D possibly TRBD1 on 6 matching bases. The CDR3 totals 13 residues. The ends were cut back, 2 bases at V and 3 bases at J, with 7 bases in the middle.